Listed here are 19 T cell receptor beta chains from one sample, sequenced in a study of identical twins. Each CDR3 protein gets one entry after TCRdb re-called the 5' RACE reads with MiXCR. The sample shows under 450,000 distinct CDR3 sequences, about 18% of them seen only once. Sequencing was performed on naive T cells sorted from blood. The receptors were sampled from a man between 45 and 60 years old in good health.

This clonotype was counted between two and nine times. The V and J genes are TRBV4-3 and TRBJ1-6, with TRBD1 identical over 9 bases. V dropped 2 bases and J dropped 13; count of bases not matched to a gene: 9. The CDR3 sequence is 15 residues long. Germline V lookup: CDR1 LGHNA, CDR2 YSLEER. In DNA form, the CDR3 reads TGCGCCAGCAGCCAATTGACAGGGGGGGCCGAGCCCCTCCACTTT. It translates to CASSQLTGGAEPLHF.

This clonotype was recorded at least ten times. This chain links TRBV12-3 or TRBV12-4 with TRBJ2-7; 7 bases are shared with TRBD1. V lost 1 base to trimming and J lost 6 bases; unmatched junction nucleotides: 9. The CDR3 loop spans 15 amino acids. The CDR3 reads CASSLVDRPRGEQYF. The CDR3, as DNA: TGTGCCAGCAGTTTAGTGGACAGGCCCCGCGGCGAGCAGTACTTC.

This clonotype turned up a few times. V is TRBV12-3 or TRBV12-4 and J is TRBJ2-4; the D call may be TRBD1 or TRBD2 (6 bases each). CDR3 size: 17 residues. With 4 bases removed from V and 2 bases from J, the gap between germline ends came to 18 bases. CDR3 sequence: CASSSRPPGGPKNIQYF. DNA for the CDR3: TGTGCCAGCAGTTCGCGACCCCCCGGGGGCCCCAAAAACATTCAGTACTTC.

This clonotype was detected only a few times. The genes are TRBV3-1 and TRBJ2-1; the D is unclear. Trimming left V 1 base short and J 7 bases short, with 5 bases between. Germline loops: CDR1 LGHDT, CDR2 YNNKEL (reference sequence). This CDR3 comprises 12 residues. The DNA for the CDR3 is TGTGCCAGCAGCCAAGTCGAGAATGAGCAGTTCTTC. This sequence encodes CASSQVENEQFF.

The chain employs TRBV15 and TRBJ2-7; the D is unclear. Trimming took off 3 bases at V and 6 bases at J, with 9 bases between the two ends. Germline loops: CDR1 LNHNV, CDR2 YYDKDF (reference sequence). The CDR3 has 12 amino acids. The CDR3 spells CATSRDFGEQYF. The CDR3 nucleotides read TGTGCCACCAGCAGGGATTTTGGCGAGCAGTACTTC.

The J gene is TRBJ2-3, the V gene TRBV7-9, with 9 bases fitting TRBD2. The trim removed 3 bases at V and 2 bases at J, leaving 6 bases unmatched. The V gene's germline CDR1 is SEHNR and CDR2 FQNEAQ (reference sequence). The CDR3 runs to 16 residues. The CDR3 is CASSFRAGGPTDTQYF. For the CDR3, the DNA is TGTGCCAGCAGCTTTAGGGCGGGAGGGCCCACAGATACGCAGTATTTT. The full variable domain, completed using reference TRBV7-9 and TRBJ2-3, is DTGVSQNPRHKITKRGQNVTFRCDPISEHNRLYWYRQTLGQGPEFLTYFQNEAQLEKSRLLSDRFSAERPKGSFSTLEIQRTEQGDSAMYLCASSFRAGGPTDTQYFGPGTRLTVL.

This clonotype was detected ten times or more. The gene calls are TRBV6-2 or TRBV6-3 and TRBJ2-1; no reliable D call. The CDR3 consists of 16 residues. Germline assignment: CDR1 MNHEY and CDR2 SVGEGT. Trimming took off 7 bases at V and 0 bases at J, with 16 bases between the two ends. In DNA, the CDR3 is TGTGCCAGCACCGACCTGACCGGCGTCTCCTACAATGAGCAGTTCTTC. Protein sequence: CASTDLTGVSYNEQFF.

This clonotype has only a few counts. V gene TRBV6-6 combines with J gene TRBJ1-1; D not resolved. Germline V gives CDR1 MNHNY, CDR2 SVGAGI (reference sequence). The V and J ends lost 6 bases and 5 bases respectively, with 13 bases between them. The CDR3 extends over 13 amino acids. CDR3 sequence reads: CASSKGLGTEAFF. In DNA form, the CDR3 reads TGTGCCAGCAGCAAAGGATTGGGGACTGAAGCTTTCTTT.

The rearrangement uses TRBV7-9 and TRBJ2-3; D is uncertain. The germline V gene has CDR1 SEHNR and CDR2 FQNEAQ (reference sequence). The V gene lost 4 bases and the J gene lost 0 bases, with 14 bases spanning the gap. The CDR3 is 16 amino acids. CDR3 coding DNA: TGTGCCAGCAGCTCTAATCGGCGGCCCAGCACAGATACGCAGTATTTT. Protein sequence: CASSSNRRPSTDTQYF.

The genes are TRBV5-4 and TRBJ1-2, with TRBD1 identical over 8 bases. The CDR3 spans 14 residues. Trimming cost V 4 bases and J 5 bases; bases outside gene matches: 7. Germline CDR1 and CDR2: SGHNT and YYREEE (reference sequence). CDR3 coding DNA: TGTGCCAGCAGCCAGGACAGGGCTCGGTATGGCTACACCTTC. It is translated as CASSQDRARYGYTF.

This clonotype was counted at least ten times. The chain combines TRBV6-2 or TRBV6-3 with TRBJ2-2; D might be TRBD1 (6 bases). The V gene's germline CDR1 is MNHEY and CDR2 SVGEGT. Trimming removed 4 bases from V and 4 bases from J, with 10 bases in between. This CDR3 is 14 amino acids long. The CDR3 region has the DNA TGTGCCAGCAGTTTTCACAGGGTCACCGGGGAGCTGTTTTTT. Translating it yields CASSFHRVTGELFF.

The rearrangement uses TRBV20-1 and TRBJ2-1; TRBD2 agrees at 14 bases. CDR1 is DFQATT and CDR2 is SNEGSKA in the germline V gene (reference sequence). The CDR3 is 14 residues long. Germline trimming cut 3 bases from V and 6 bases from J; bases unmatched to any gene: 1. The CDR3 region has the DNA TGCAGTGCTAGGGGACTAGCGGGGGTCAATGAGCAGTTCTTC. This translates into CSARGLAGVNEQFF.

This clonotype showed up just a few times. The genes are TRBV4-2 and TRBJ2-7; 10 bases agree with TRBD1. Per the germline V gene, CDR1 is LGHNA and CDR2 is YNFKEQ. The CDR3 is 19 amino acids. Germline trimming cut 4 bases from V and 5 bases from J; bases unmatched to any gene: 20. The CDR3 spells CASSRGGDPLGQGNNEQYF. The CDR3 DNA reads TGTGCCAGCAGCCGAGGGGGCGACCCCCTGGGACAGGGGAATAACGAGCAGTACTTC.

The chain employs TRBV29-1 and TRBJ2-7; the match to TRBD1 covers 10 bases. The germline CDR1 and CDR2 sequences are SQVTM and ANQGSEA. Trimming cost V 6 bases and J 5 bases; bases outside gene matches: 7. The CDR3 has 13 residues. CDR3 amino acids: CSVSGQGLNEQYF. The DNA of the CDR3 is TGCAGCGTCTCGGGACAGGGGTTGAACGAGCAGTACTTC.

This clonotype has ten or more counts. The chain carries TRBV15 and TRBJ2-3; 10 nucleotides agree with TRBD2. Unmatched junction bases numbered 4, after V lost 1 base and J lost 0 bases. The CDR3 is made up of 17 amino acids. In germline, CDR1 is LNHNV, CDR2 YYDKDF (reference sequence). The CDR3 loop reads CATSRGTSGASTDTQYF. The DNA for the CDR3 is TGTGCCACCAGCAGAGGGACTAGCGGTGCCAGCACAGATACGCAGTATTTT.

The chain carries TRBV5-1 and TRBJ2-5, with 9 bases lining up with TRBD1. The junction had 6 bases not matched to a gene; V was cut back by 4 bases and J by 2 bases. CDR3 length: 15 amino acids. Germline CDR1 and CDR2: SGHRS and YFSETQ. The CDR3 region has the DNA TGCGCCAGCAGCGTGACAGGGGGAGGGCAAGAGACCCAGTACTTC. Protein: CASSVTGGGQETQYF. Full variable domain (outside the CDR3, taken from reference TRBV5-1 and TRBJ2-5): KAGVTQTPRYLIKTRGQQVTLSCSPISGHRSVSWYQQTPGQGLQFLFEYFSETQRNKGNFPGRFSGRQFSNSRSEMNVSTLELGDSALYLCASSVTGGGQETQYFGPGTRLLVL.

Many counts were recorded for this clonotype. This chain joins TRBV4-2 and TRBJ2-1; D may be TRBD2 (6 bases). Per the germline V gene, CDR1 is LGHNA and CDR2 is YNFKEQ. The CDR3 is made up of 14 amino acids. The V and J ends lost 1 base and 10 bases respectively, with 14 bases between them. CDR3 in amino acids: CASSQGLASDEQFF. CDR3 DNA sequence: TGTGCCAGCAGCCAAGGGTTGGCTAGCGACGAGCAGTTCTTC.

The V call is TRBV20-1, the J call TRBJ2-2; D is unresolved. The V end was cut by 0 bases, the J end by 4 bases, with 18 bases between. Per the germline V gene, CDR1 is DFQATT and CDR2 is SNEGSKA (reference sequence). The CDR3 totals 17 residues. The CDR3 here is CSARDLLTPRGTGELFF. The CDR3 DNA follows: TGCAGTGCTAGAGATCTTCTCACTCCCCGTGGCACCGGGGAGCTGTTTTTT.

This clonotype was detected many times. This rearrangement joins TRBV24-1 to TRBJ2-3, with D possibly called TRBD1 or TRBD2 (5 bases each). Trimming cost V 0 bases and J 2 bases, with 11 bases left between them. Germline CDR1 KGHDR, CDR2 SFDVKD. This CDR3 spans 16 amino acids. The CDR3 nucleotides are TGTGCCACCAGTGATTTGCAACCGGGGACCACAGATACGCAGTATTTT. Translating gives CATSDLQPGTTDTQYF.